The clone carrying this TCR beta chain was observed a single time. At one boundary the junction diverges from the germline segment, which might be a read error. The sample belongs to a study of blood T cells in healthy people across ages. Looking at the study overall: Template switching picked up about one barcoded beta molecule for each two T cells.

CDR1 and CDR2 from the germline V gene are MGHRA and YSYEKL. This CDR3 spans 16 amino acids. With a J-beta primer mix and a sample-barcoded 5' primer, a second PCR ran about 6 to 11 cycles. One entry per CDR3 protein, called by TCRdb with MiXCR from the 5' RACE reads. This table has fewer than 950,000 distinct CDR3 sequences, roughly 40% appearing once. The sequenced material came from blood. The chain is built from TRBV4-1 and TRBJ1-1; perhaps TRBD1 as D (5 bases). The TCR sequence derives from a man between 18 and 29 years old in good health. In DNA form, the CDR3 reads TGCGCCAGCAGCCAAGGTCTACAGGCGGGGAACACTAAAGCTTTCTTT. Protein sequence: CASSQGLQAGNTKAFF.